These 14 T cell receptor beta chains were sequenced from one sample in a study of regulatory T cells in long-lasting Graves disease. Building of the TCR beta libraries involved iRepertoire HTBI primers and Arm-PCR of CDR3 regions. TCRdb analysed the multiplex PCR reads with MiXCR anew, one entry per CDR3 protein. Found here are roughly 520,000 distinct CDR3 sequences, about 12% of them singletons; the top ten hold roughly 8.2%. Regarding time point: newly diagnosed GD, antithyroid drugs for less than 3 months. PBMC RNA was the source of the TCR library. These data also formed part of another study, on T cells in Graves' hyperthyroidism and ophthalmopathy.

The specimen was peripheral blood mononuclear cells (PBMCs), collected at new diagnosis, from a patient treated with antithyroid drugs. The source is a woman in her twenties or thirties with Graves disease.

This clonotype was observed at least ten times. The chain uses TRBV12-3 or TRBV12-4 and TRBJ2-2; D unclear. This CDR3 has 13 residues. Trimming removed 0 bases from V and 7 bases from J, with 6 bases in between. CDR3 coding DNA: TGTGCCAGCAGTTTAGCGCGGCTCGGGGAGCTGTTTTTT. This sequence encodes CASSLARLGELFF.

This clonotype came up many times. CDR3 in DNA: TGTGCCAGCAGTTTAAATACAGGGGCGAGCGATGAAGAGACCCAGTACTTC. Translated, it gives CASSLNTGASDEETQYF. The chain couples TRBV28 to TRBJ2-5, with 7 positions matching TRBD1. The CDR3 runs to 17 residues. J was trimmed by 3 bases and V by 2 bases; bases with no gene match: 12. Germline CDR1 MDHEN, CDR2 SYDVKM.

Regarding this clonotype: A much larger clone sits a single nucleotide away, making a read error possible. The CDR3 end shows no conserved phenylalanine or tryptophan, and so a read error is likely. This chain uses TRBV7-9 with TRBJ1-4, with D unclear. V gave up 5 bases and J gave up 2 bases, with 18 bases separating them. Per germline, CDR1 SEHNR and CDR2 FQNEAQ (reference sequence). The CDR3 has 17 residues. Here the CDR3 DNA reads TGTGCCAGCAGCCCCTCAGCGGGGATGGAGACTAATGAAAAACTGTTTCTT. Its protein product is CASSPSAGMETNEKLFL.

The sample holds many counts of this clonotype. The chain combines TRBV6-1 with TRBJ2-5, with 10 bases matching TRBD2. Trimming removed 6 bases from V and 4 bases from J; junction bases left unmatched: 2. This CDR3 is 13 amino acids long. Germline V gene sequence: CDR1 MNHNS, CDR2 SASEGT. CDR3 residues: CASRPSGRETQYF. CDR3 nucleotide sequence: TGTGCCAGCAGACCTAGCGGGAGAGAGACCCAGTACTTC.

V gene TRBV4-1 combines with J gene TRBJ2-7; 7 bases line up with TRBD1. Per the germline V gene, CDR1 is MGHRA and CDR2 is YSYEKL. Trimming cost V 1 base and J 0 bases; bases outside gene matches: 3. The CDR3 extends over 15 amino acids. CDR3 in DNA: TGCGCCAGCAGCCAAGGGACAGGCGCCTCCTACGAGCAGTACTTC. Protein sequence: CASSQGTGASYEQYF.

This clonotype appeared many times. The gene calls are TRBV28 and TRBJ2-7; 7 positions match TRBD2. The CDR3 consists of 19 residues. Germline assignment: CDR1 MDHEN and CDR2 SYDVKM. J lost 0 bases, V lost 6 bases, and 20 bases had no gene match. The CDR3 here is CASSVESGNSKDGSYEQYF. CDR3 DNA sequence: TGTGCCAGCAGCGTTGAGAGCGGGAACTCAAAAGATGGCTCCTACGAGCAGTACTTC.

The sample holds a few counts of this clonotype. The chain recombines TRBV29-1 with TRBJ2-7; D call uncertain. From germline, CDR1 is SQVTM and CDR2 ANQGSEA. The V end was cut by 1 base, the J end by 4 bases, with 8 bases between. The CDR3 length is 12 residues. For the CDR3, the DNA is TGCAGCGTTGAAGTAGGAGTTTACGAGCAGTACTTC. It translates to CSVEVGVYEQYF.

Only a few counts were recorded for this clonotype. V gene TRBV5-1 combines with J gene TRBJ2-3; 9 bases fit TRBD1. Germline V gives CDR1 SGHRS, CDR2 YFSETQ. The CDR3 sequence is 15 residues long. V shed 4 bases and J 4 bases; nucleotides not matched to a gene: 7. DNA for the CDR3: TGCGCCAGCAGCGTCCGGGACAGGGTTGCAGATACGCAGTATTTT. Its translation: CASSVRDRVADTQYF.

Many counts were recorded for this clonotype. The chain uses TRBV24-1 and TRBJ2-2, with D perhaps assigned TRBD1 or TRBD2 (5 bases each). Trimming shortened V by 4 bases and J by 0 bases, and 20 bases separated the two germline ends. Looked up from germline, CDR1 is KGHDR and CDR2 is SFDVKD. The CDR3 loop spans 19 amino acids. The CDR3 sequence: CATSDLGRRGAANTGELFF. The DNA for the CDR3 is TGTGCCACCAGTGACCTCGGACGGCGAGGGGCCGCGAACACCGGGGAGCTGTTTTTT.

V and J are TRBV5-4 and TRBJ1-4; unclear D gene. V was cut by 0 bases and J by 5 bases, with 14 bases left in between. Germline V CDR1 and CDR2: SGHNT, YYREEE (reference sequence). CDR3 length: 16 amino acids. The CDR3 region is CASSLGGLLNNEKLFF. The CDR3 DNA is TGTGCCAGCAGCTTGGGAGGCCTACTGAACAATGAAAAACTGTTTTTT.

This sequence joins TRBV24-1 and TRBJ2-5, with 7 bases that match TRBD2. Germline assignment: CDR1 KGHDR and CDR2 SFDVKD. The CDR3 is 15 amino acids. V dropped 5 bases and J dropped 4; count of bases not matched to a gene: 9. The CDR3, as DNA: TGTGCCACCAGTGCGGGGACTATGGGGCCAGAGACCCAGTACTTC. Its protein product is CATSAGTMGPETQYF.

This clonotype was found a few times. V gene TRBV6-1 combines with J gene TRBJ1-5; D is undetermined. V gave up 6 bases and J gave up 0 bases, with 15 bases separating them. The germline V gene has CDR1 MNHNS and CDR2 SASEGT. The CDR3 is made up of 16 amino acids. CDR3 sequence: CASSWANTYSNQPQHF. Here the CDR3 DNA reads TGTGCCAGCAGCTGGGCAAATACTTATAGCAATCAGCCCCAGCATTTT.

A word on this clonotype: Since a much larger clone is just one base distant, this may be a read error. The chain combines TRBV6-1 with TRBJ1-5; the match to TRBD1 covers 8 bases. This CDR3 has 14 residues. The germline CDR1 and CDR2 sequences are MNHNS and SASEGT. The CDR3 protein is CTKPGQDPNQPQHF. DNA for the CDR3: TGTACCAAGCCGGGACAGGACCCAAATCAGCCCCAGCATTTT.

The V gene is TRBV24-1, the J gene TRBJ2-1; D gene ambiguous. This CDR3 is 13 amino acids long. From germline, CDR1 is KGHDR and CDR2 SFDVKD. V was pared by 4 bases and J by 6 bases, with 9 bases between. CDR3 DNA sequence: TGTGCCACCAGTGACCCCCTCCGCAATGAGCAGTTCTTC. As protein: CATSDPLRNEQFF.